The entry below describes one T cell receptor (beta chain). This record belongs to a study of T cell changes during pregnancy in multiple sclerosis. Looked up from germline, CDR1 is MGHDK and CDR2 is SYGVNS. This CDR3 comprises 14 residues. Germline trimming cut 6 bases from V and 4 bases from J; bases unmatched to any gene: 6. Using immunoSEQ multiplex PCR, the repertoire was profiled, and TCRdb retains in-frame clones only, with some absent. Among about 73,000 clones listed, roughly 92% were seen once. Material: peripheral blood, obtained in the third trimester of pregnancy. The receptor was isolated from a female donor in good health, enrolled as a control in a pregnancy study. The V and J genes are TRBV25-1 and TRBJ1-3; 7 nucleotides line up with TRBD1. The CDR3 loop reads CASRKQGSGNTIYF. DNA of the CDR3: TGTGCCAGCAGGAAACAGGGGTCCGGAAACACCATATATTTT. Filled out from reference TRBV25-1 and TRBJ1-3, the complete variable domain reads EADIYQTPRYLVIGTGKKITLECSQTMGHDKMYWYQQDPGMELHLIHYSYGVNSTEKGDLSSESTVSRIRTEHFPLTLESARPSHTSQYLCASRKQGSGNTIYFGEGSWLTVV.